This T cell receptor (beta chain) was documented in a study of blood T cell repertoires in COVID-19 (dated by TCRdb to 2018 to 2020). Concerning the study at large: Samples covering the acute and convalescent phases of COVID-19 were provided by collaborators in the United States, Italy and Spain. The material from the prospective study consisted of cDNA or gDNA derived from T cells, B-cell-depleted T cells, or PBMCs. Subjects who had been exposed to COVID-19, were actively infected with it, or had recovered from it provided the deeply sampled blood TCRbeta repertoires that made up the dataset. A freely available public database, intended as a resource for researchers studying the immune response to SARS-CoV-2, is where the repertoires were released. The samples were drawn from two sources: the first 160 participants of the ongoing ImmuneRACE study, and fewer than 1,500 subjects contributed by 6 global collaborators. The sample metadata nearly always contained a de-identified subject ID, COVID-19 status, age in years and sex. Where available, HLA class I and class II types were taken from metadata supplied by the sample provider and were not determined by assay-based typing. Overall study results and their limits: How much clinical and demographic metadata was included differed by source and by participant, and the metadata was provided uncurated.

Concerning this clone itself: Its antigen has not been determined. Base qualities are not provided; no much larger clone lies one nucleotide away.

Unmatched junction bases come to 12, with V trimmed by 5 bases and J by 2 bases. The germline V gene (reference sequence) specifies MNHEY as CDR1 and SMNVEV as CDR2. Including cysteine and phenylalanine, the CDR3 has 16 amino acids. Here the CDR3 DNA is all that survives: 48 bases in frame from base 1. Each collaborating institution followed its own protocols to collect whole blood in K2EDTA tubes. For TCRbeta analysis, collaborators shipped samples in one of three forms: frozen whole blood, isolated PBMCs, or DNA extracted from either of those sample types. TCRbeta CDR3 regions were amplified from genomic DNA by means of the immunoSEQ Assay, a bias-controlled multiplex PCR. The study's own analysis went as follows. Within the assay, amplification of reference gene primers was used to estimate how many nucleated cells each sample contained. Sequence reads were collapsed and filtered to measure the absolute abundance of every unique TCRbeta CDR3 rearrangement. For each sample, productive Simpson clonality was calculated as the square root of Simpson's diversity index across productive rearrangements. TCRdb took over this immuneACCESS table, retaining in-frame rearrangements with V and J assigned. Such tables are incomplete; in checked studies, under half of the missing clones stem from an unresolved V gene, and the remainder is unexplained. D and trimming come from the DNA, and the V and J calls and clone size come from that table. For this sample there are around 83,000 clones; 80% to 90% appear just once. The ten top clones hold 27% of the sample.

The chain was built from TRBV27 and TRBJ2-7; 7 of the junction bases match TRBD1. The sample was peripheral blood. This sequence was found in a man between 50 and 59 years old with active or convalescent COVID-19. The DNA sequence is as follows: TGTGCCAGCAGTCCGAGCCTGGGACAGTCAACCTACGAGCAGTACTTC. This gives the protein CASSPSLGQSTYEQYF.